This T cell receptor beta chain derives from a study of control samples from healthy donors and cancer patients. The repertoire was sequenced with immunoSEQ multiplex PCR; TCRdb's copy has only in-frame clones and lacks some. The profile shows fewer than 70,000 clones, around 95% of them singletons. With 6 bases clipped from V and 6 bases from J, the junction kept 6 bases outside the gene matches. The germline V gene has CDR1 MNHEY and CDR2 SVGAGI. The CDR3 runs to 14 residues. This chain links TRBV6-5 with TRBJ1-5, with 9 bases that match TRBD1. Sequencing used blood. This TCR came from a man aged 30 to 39 in good health. DNA of the CDR3: TGTGCCAGCAGGGGACAGGGCCAGGGTCAGCCCCAGCATTTT. Translating gives CASRGQGQGQPQHF.